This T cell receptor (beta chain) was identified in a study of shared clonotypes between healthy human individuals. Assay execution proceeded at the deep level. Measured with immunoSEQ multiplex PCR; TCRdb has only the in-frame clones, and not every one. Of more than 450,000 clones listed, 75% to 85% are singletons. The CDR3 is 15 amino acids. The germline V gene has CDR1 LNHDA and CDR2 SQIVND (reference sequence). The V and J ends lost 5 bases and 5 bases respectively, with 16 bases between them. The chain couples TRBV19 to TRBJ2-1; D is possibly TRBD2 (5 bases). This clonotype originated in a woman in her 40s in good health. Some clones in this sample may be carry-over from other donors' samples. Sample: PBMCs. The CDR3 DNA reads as TGTGCCAGTAGTCCTACTAGAGTCGCGGACAATGAGCAGTTCTTC. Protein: CASSPTRVADNEQFF.